Here is one T cell receptor beta chain with its context. Germline CDR1 LGHNA, CDR2 YSLEER. Between the trimmed V and J ends, which lost 0 bases and 3 bases, there was a span of 14 bases. The CDR3 is 16 residues long. The data were obtained in a study of technical replicates of blood from a handful of donors. Produced via immunoSEQ multiplex PCR; TCRdb's table is partial and in-frame only. Of around 72,000 clones listed, roughly 98% were seen once; the top ten hold less than 0.25%. The chain carries TRBV4-3 and TRBJ1-1; D is undetermined. The origin of this receptor is a human donor in good health. Sequenced material: T cells isolated from PBMCs. CDR3 protein: CASSQDQEGLHTEAFF. CDR3 nucleotides: TGCGCCAGCAGCCAAGATCAGGAGGGATTGCACACTGAAGCTTTCTTT.